A selection of T cell receptor beta chains follows, all from one sample in a study of blood T cell repertoires in COVID-19. TCRdb's copy holds only in-frame clones and misses some; the assay was immunoSEQ multiplex PCR. The table lists about 80,000 clones, about nine tenths of them singletons, with less than 15% in the top ten. The sample consisted of peripheral blood. The receptors derive from an older man with active or convalescent COVID-19. Both conserved end residues are part of each CDR3. D genes are given only for firm matches. The listing skips clone size in some rows; elsewhere it reads once, few, many or a size class.

D,V,J,size,CDR3,DNA
TRBD1,TRBV19,TRBJ2-6,-,CASTPGQGARGANVLTF,TGTGCCAGTACCCCTGGACAGGGGGCGCGAGGGGCCAACGTCCTGACTTTC
-,TRBV4-2,TRBJ2-1,-,CASSQDSTYNEQFF,TGTGCCAGCAGCCAAGATAGCACCTACAATGAGCAGTTCTTC
-,TRBV5-1,TRBJ1-1,few,CASSLPSEAAFF,TGCGCCAGCAGCCTCCCCTCAGAGGCGGCTTTCTTT
-,TRBV2,TRBJ1-2,-,CASSEGRALSGYTF,TGTGCCAGCAGTGAAGGCAGGGCCCTGAGTGGCTACACCTTC
-,TRBV7-9,TRBJ1-2,-,CASSFSDRYANYGYTF,TGTGCCAGCAGCTTCTCGGACAGATACGCTAACTATGGCTACACCTTC
-,TRBV13,TRBJ1-2,-,CASSPDRSFNYGYTF,TGTGCCAGCAGCCCTGACAGGAGTTTTAACTATGGCTACACCTTC
-,TRBV9,TRBJ2-1,-,CASSLIGQLNEQFF,TGTGCCAGCAGCCTAATTGGACAGCTAAATGAGCAGTTCTTC
-,TRBV9,TRBJ1-2,-,CASSVGAGDGYTF,TGTGCCAGCAGCGTAGGGGCAGGTGATGGCTACACCTTC
TRBD1,TRBV3-1/TRBV3-2,TRBJ2-7,-,CASSSGQGIWSYF,TGTGCCAGCAGCTCCGGACAGGGGATTTGGTCGTACTTC
-,TRBV12-3/TRBV12-4,TRBJ1-6,-,CASRLNSPLHF,TGTGCCAGCAGGCTAAATTCACCCCTCCACTTT
TRBD1,TRBV7-3,TRBJ2-5,-,CASSLGTGREETQYF,TGTGCCAGCAGCCTCGGGACAGGGAGAGAAGAGACCCAGTACTTC
-,TRBV18,TRBJ2-2,-,CASSPPGRSNTGELFF,TGTGCCAGCTCACCACCGGGGAGATCGAACACCGGGGAGCTGTTTTTT
TRBD2,TRBV2,TRBJ2-3,-,CALGTSGGRNTDTQYF,TGTGCCCTCGGGACTAGCGGGGGGCGGAACACAGATACGCAGTATTTT
-,TRBV6-2/TRBV6-3,TRBJ1-5,-,CASSRDTQARYQPQHF,TGTGCCAGCAGCAGGGACACCCAGGCCCGGTATCAGCCCCAGCATTTT
TRBD1,TRBV4-3,TRBJ1-6,few,CASSQGRGRFGSPLHF,TGCGCCAGCAGCCAAGGCAGGGGGCGATTTGGTTCACCCCTCCACTTT
-,TRBV12-5,TRBJ2-2,-,CASGSSFTGELFF,TGTGCTAGTGGTTCCAGTTTCACCGGGGAGCTGTTTTTT
-,TRBV5-4,TRBJ1-4,-,CASSSPTGPNEKLFF,TGTGCCAGCAGCTCCCCGACAGGACCTAATGAAAAACTGTTTTTT
-,TRBV10-3,TRBJ1-2,-,CAISSQVNYGYTF,TGTGCCATCAGTTCACAGGTGAACTATGGCTACACCTTC
-,TRBV29-1,TRBJ1-2,-,CSVDRVNYGYTF,TGCAGCGTTGACCGGGTAAACTATGGCTACACCTTC
TRBD1,TRBV7-2,TRBJ1-6,-,CASSLDRGSYNSPLHF,TGTGCCAGCAGTCTAGACAGGGGCTCCTATAATTCACCCCTCCACTTT
TRBD1,TRBV20-1,TRBJ1-6,-,CSASGTGDSPLHF,TGCAGTGCTAGTGGGACAGGGGATTCACCCCTCCACTTT
-,TRBV19,TRBJ2-6,-,CASSKSRGSGANVLTF,TGTGCCAGTAGTAAATCCAGGGGCTCTGGGGCCAACGTCCTGACTTTC
-,TRBV7-2,TRBJ1-2,few,CASSSRQPRIDGYTF,TGTGCCAGCAGCTCCAGACAGCCACGAATTGATGGCTACACCTTC
TRBD1,TRBV2,TRBJ1-1,-,CASIDETGAEAFF,TGTGCCAGCATTGACGAAACAGGGGCTGAAGCTTTCTTT
-,TRBV30,TRBJ1-1,-,CALTPEEKAFF,TGTGCCTTGACACCTGAAGAGAAAGCTTTCTTT
TRBD2,TRBV5-1,TRBJ2-5,-,CASLRGTSGETQYF,TGCGCCTCCTTAAGAGGGACTAGCGGAGAGACCCAGTACTTC
TRBD1,TRBV18,TRBJ2-4,-,CASSPPGQQAKNIQYF,TGTGCCAGCTCACCACCGGGACAGCAAGCCAAAAACATTCAGTACTTC
-,TRBV5-4,TRBJ2-7,once,CASSPRGSLTYEQYF,TGTGCCAGCAGCCCTCGGGGTAGCCTTACCTACGAGCAGTACTTC
TRBD1,TRBV5-1,TRBJ1-2,-,CASSEGQGNGYTF,TGCGCCAGCAGCGAGGGACAGGGGAACGGCTACACCTTC
-,TRBV6-5,TRBJ1-6,few,CASSWQDKGGSPLHF,TGTGCCAGCAGTTGGCAGGATAAGGGAGGATCACCCCTCCACTTT
-,TRBV18,TRBJ2-1,-,CASSPLINEQFF,TGTGCCAGCTCACCACTTATTAATGAGCAGTTCTTC
TRBD1,TRBV29-1,TRBJ1-2,-,CSVGTGRGYTF,TGCAGCGTGGGGACAGGGCGAGGCTACACCTTC
TRBD1,TRBV11-2,TRBJ2-5,once,CASSRETGSRQETQYF,TGTGCCAGCAGCCGTGAGACAGGGTCACGTCAAGAGACCCAGTACTTC
-,TRBV7-9,TRBJ1-2,-,CASSPKGGGSHGYTF,TGTGCCAGCAGCCCCAAAGGGGGGGGTTCCCATGGCTACACCTTC
-,TRBV19,TRBJ1-1,-,CASIPADMNTEAFF,TGTGCCAGTATCCCTGCCGACATGAACACTGAAGCTTTCTTT
TRBD1,TRBV6-5,TRBJ1-3,-,CASSYGTGGNTIYF,TGTGCCAGCAGTTACGGGACAGGTGGAAACACCATATATTTT
-,TRBV5-1,TRBJ1-5,-,CASSLQGLWQPQHF,TGCGCCAGCAGCTTACAGGGACTATGGCAGCCCCAGCATTTT
-,TRBV27,TRBJ1-1,-,CASSYDYTGNTEAFF,TGTGCCAGCAGTTACGATTATACAGGGAACACTGAAGCTTTCTTT
TRBD1,TRBV19,TRBJ1-2,-,CASSLQGAGYGYTF,TGTGCCAGTAGTCTACAGGGGGCGGGCTATGGCTACACCTTC
-,TRBV11-2,TRBJ1-4,-,CASSSNRAPGEKLFF,TGTGCCAGCAGCTCTAACAGGGCTCCCGGGGAAAAACTGTTTTTT
-,TRBV3-1/TRBV3-2,TRBJ1-5,-,CASSQSSGYNQPQHF,TGTGCCAGCAGCCAATCTTCAGGTTACAATCAGCCCCAGCATTTT
-,TRBV6-2/TRBV6-3,TRBJ1-5,-,CASSSLGGRGQPQHF,TGTGCCAGCAGTTCACTTGGGGGGCGGGGGCAGCCCCAGCATTTT
-,TRBV9,TRBJ2-5,once,CASSPGTAPQETQYF,TGTGCCAGCAGCCCCGGGACTGCTCCCCAAGAGACCCAGTACTTC
-,TRBV5-5,TRBJ1-6,-,CASSFKGGGALPIDSPLHF,TGTGCCAGCAGCTTCAAGGGAGGGGGGGCTCTCCCCATAGATTCACCCCTCCACTTT
-,TRBV18,TRBJ1-6,-,CASSPRTGFDSPLHF,TGTGCCAGCTCACCGCGTACAGGGTTCGACTCACCCCTCCACTTT
-,TRBV5-5,TRBJ2-2,-,CASSLELHTGELFF,TGTGCCAGCAGCTTGGAGCTCCACACCGGGGAGCTGTTTTTT
-,TRBV7-2,TRBJ1-3,-,CASSLRVAHSGNTIYF,TGTGCCAGCAGCTTAAGAGTTGCTCACTCTGGAAACACCATATATTTT
TRBD1,TRBV7-9,TRBJ1-5,once,CASSFGQGANQPQHF,TGTGCCAGCAGCTTCGGTCAGGGGGCTAATCAGCCCCAGCATTTT
-,TRBV12-3/TRBV12-4,TRBJ2-7,-,CASTNIAGYEQYF,TGTGCCAGCACCAATATCGCAGGGTACGAGCAGTACTTC
TRBD1,TRBV7-9,TRBJ1-4,-,CASSLIYGTAEKLFF,TGTGCCAGCAGCTTAATTTACGGGACAGCAGAAAAACTGTTTTTT
-,TRBV6-5,TRBJ2-5,once,CASSWGREETQYF,TGTGCCAGCAGTTGGGGGCGGGAGGAGACCCAGTACTTC
TRBD1,TRBV28,TRBJ1-2,-,CASSSGQGDYGYTF,TGTGCCAGCAGTTCGGGACAGGGGGACTATGGCTACACCTTC
-,TRBV7-9,TRBJ2-3,-,CASSPRGQLGTDTQYF,TGTGCCAGCAGCCCCCGCGGTCAGTTGGGCACAGATACGCAGTATTTT
TRBD1,TRBV5-1,TRBJ1-4,-,CASSLGDRAGNEKLFF,TGCGCCAGCAGCTTGGGGGACAGGGCGGGTAATGAAAAACTGTTTTTT